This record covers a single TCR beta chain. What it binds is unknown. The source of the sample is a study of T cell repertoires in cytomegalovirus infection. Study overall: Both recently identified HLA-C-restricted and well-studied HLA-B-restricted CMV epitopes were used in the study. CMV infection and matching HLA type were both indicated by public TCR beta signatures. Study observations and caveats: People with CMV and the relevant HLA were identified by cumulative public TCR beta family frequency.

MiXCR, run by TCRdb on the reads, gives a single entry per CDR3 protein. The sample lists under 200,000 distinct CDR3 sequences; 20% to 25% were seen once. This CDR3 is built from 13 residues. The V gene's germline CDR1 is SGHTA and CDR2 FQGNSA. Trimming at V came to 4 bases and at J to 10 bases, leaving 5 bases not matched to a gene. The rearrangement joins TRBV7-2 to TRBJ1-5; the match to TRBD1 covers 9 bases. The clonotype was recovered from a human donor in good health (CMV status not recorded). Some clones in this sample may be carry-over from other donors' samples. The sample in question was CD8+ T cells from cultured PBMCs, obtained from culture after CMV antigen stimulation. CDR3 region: CASSSTGGRPQHF. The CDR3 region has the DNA TGTGCCAGCAGCTCCACAGGGGGCCGCCCCCAGCATTTT. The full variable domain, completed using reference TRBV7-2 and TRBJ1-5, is GAGVSQSPSNKVTEKGKDVELRCDPISGHTALYWYRQSLGQGLEFLIYFQGNSAPDKSGLPSDRFSAERTGGSVSTLTIQRTQQEDSAVYLCASSSTGGRPQHFGDGTRLSIL.